This T cell receptor (beta chain) was sequenced for a study of blood T cell repertoires in COVID-19. V gave up 6 bases and J gave up 0 bases; unmatched junction bases: 10. Germline-derived CDR1 and CDR2 are MNHEY and SMNVEV (reference sequence). The length of the CDR3 is 17 residues. Sequenced by immunoSEQ multiplex PCR; TCRdb stores in-frame clones only, minus some. The sample contains 96,000 or so clones, approximately 80% of which appear only once. The chain couples TRBV27 to TRBJ2-1, with 8 bases identical to TRBD2. This receptor was obtained from an older man with COVID-19, enrolled during active disease. Sequenced input: peripheral blood. The CDR3 nucleotides read TGTGCCAGCAGGCCCGAGCGGGGGAAGAGCTCCTACAATGAGCAGTTCTTC. Translating it yields CASRPERGKSSYNEQFF.